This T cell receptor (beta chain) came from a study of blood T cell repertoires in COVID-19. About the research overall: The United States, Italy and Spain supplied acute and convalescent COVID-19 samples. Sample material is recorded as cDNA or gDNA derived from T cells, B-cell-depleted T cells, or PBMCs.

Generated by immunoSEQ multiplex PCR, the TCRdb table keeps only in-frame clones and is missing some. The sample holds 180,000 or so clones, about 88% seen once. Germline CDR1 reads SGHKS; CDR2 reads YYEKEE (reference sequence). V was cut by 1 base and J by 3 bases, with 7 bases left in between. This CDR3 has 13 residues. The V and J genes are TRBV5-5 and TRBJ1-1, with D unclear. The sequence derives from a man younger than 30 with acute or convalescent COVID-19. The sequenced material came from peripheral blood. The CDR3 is CASSLSEDTEAFF. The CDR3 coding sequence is TGTGCCAGCAGCTTGAGCGAGGACACTGAAGCTTTCTTT.